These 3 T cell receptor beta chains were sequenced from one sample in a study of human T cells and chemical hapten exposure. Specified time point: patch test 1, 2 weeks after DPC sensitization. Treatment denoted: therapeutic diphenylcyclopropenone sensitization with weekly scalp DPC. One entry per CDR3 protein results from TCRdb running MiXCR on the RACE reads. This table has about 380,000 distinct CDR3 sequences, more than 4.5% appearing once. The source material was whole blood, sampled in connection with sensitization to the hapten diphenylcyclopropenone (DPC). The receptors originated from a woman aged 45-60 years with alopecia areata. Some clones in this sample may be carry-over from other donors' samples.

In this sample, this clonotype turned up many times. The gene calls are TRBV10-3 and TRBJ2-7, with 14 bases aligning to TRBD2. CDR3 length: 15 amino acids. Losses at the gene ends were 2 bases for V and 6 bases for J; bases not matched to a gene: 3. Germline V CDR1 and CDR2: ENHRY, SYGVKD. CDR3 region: CAISERTSGGSEQYF. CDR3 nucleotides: TGTGCCATCAGTGAGAGGACTAGCGGGGGGAGCGAGCAGTACTTC.

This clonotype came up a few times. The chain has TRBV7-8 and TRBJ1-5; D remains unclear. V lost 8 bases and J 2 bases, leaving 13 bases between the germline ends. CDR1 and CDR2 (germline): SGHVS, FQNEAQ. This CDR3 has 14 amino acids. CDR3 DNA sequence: TGTGCCAGCCAAGAGGGTATAGGCAATCAGCCCCAGCATTTT. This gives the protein CASQEGIGNQPQHF.

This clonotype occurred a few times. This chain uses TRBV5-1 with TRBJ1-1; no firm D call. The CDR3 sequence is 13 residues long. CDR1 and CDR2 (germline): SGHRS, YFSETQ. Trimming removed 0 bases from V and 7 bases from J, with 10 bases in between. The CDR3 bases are TGCGCCAGCAGCTTGGACAGCCCCATTGAAGCTTTCTTT. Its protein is CASSLDSPIEAFF.